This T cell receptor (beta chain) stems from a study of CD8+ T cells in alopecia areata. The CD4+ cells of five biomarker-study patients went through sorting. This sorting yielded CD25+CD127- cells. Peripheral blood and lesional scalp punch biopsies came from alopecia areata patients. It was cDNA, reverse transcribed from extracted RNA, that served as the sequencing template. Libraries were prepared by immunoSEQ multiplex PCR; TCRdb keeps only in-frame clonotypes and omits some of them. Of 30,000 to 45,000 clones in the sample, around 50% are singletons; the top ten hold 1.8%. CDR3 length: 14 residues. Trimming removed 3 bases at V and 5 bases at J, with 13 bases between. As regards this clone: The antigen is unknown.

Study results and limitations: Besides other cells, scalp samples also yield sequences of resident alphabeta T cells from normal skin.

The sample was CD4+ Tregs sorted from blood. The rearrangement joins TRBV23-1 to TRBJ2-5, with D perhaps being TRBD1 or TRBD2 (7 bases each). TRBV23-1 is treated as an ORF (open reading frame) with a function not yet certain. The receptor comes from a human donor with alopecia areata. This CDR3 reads CASSHQGGEETQYF. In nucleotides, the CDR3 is TGCGCCAGCAGTCACCAGGGGGGGGAGGAGACCCAGTACTTC.